Reported below is one T cell receptor beta chain. The target antigen is unknown. The data stem from a study of vaccination and CD4 T cells after COVID-19. Whole-study context: Each person enrolled got two BNT162b2 or mRNA-1273 vaccine doses.

The Oncomine TCR Beta short-read assay generated sequence data from the DNA of cultured CD4+ T cells. TCRdb fed the PCR reads into MiXCR, producing one record per CDR3 protein. The sample holds around 21,000 distinct CDR3 sequences, roughly 51% seen once. J gave up 8 bases and V 4 bases, and 1 base lay outside the gene matches. This CDR3 comprises 12 residues. Germline V lookup: CDR1 ENHRY, CDR2 SYGVKD. Treatment in this sample: roughly nine-day PBMC culture with coronavirus spike peptide pools or control peptides (ViraFEST assay). Before TCRs were sequenced, ViraFEST expanded antigen-specific T cells with peptide pools.

The gene calls are TRBV10-3 and TRBJ1-2; 10 bases are a match to TRBD1. The sample consisted of CD4+ T cells from blood, cultured in vitro. The clonotype originates from a human donor who had recovered from COVID-19. CDR3 in DNA: TGTGCCATCAGTGGGACAGGGGGAGGCTACACCTTC. Translating it yields CAISGTGGGYTF.